What follows is one T cell receptor beta chain and its context. Its antigen has not been determined. Base-call qualities are not available, and no considerably larger clone is one nucleotide away. This sample is part of a study of cytomegalovirus exposure and HLA in healthy donors (dated by TCRdb to the late 2010s). Notes on the research overall: According to an earlier analysis of around 600 of the donors, 150 million to 200 million T cells yielded 90 million to 130 million unique TCR beta sequences and less than 300 Gb of sequence data. Around 320 gigabases of sequencing data and tens of millions of unique TCR sequences were included in an early release covering over 600 HLA-typed donors. Of the 300 to 500 genotyped donors, 70% to 90% were placed in the genetic ancestry cluster associated with self-reported Caucasian donors. The study aimed to test whether cataloging public T cell receptors could reveal signatures of past pathogen exposure. The T cell repertoires of 666 subjects were profiled by immunosequencing and related to cytomegalovirus serostatus. A separate validation cohort of 100 to 150 different subjects was used in addition to the roughly 670-subject first cohort. To predict cytomegalovirus infection status, the study combined high-throughput TCR immunosequencing, statistical association of individual TCRs with disease status, and machine learning. In a later analysis, previously published TCR beta repertoires from hundreds of donors were re-analyzed and high-resolution HLA genotyping was added so that TCR occurrence patterns could be studied. The later analysis used no new phenotypic data to find candidate immune exposures, relying instead on TCR beta sequences and their occurrence across donors. An earlier analysis of 450 to 750 of the donors used high-throughput TCR beta sequencing to judge whether each TCR beta V gene segment behaved as functional or pseudogenic. Donor age, sex, ethnicity and CMV serostatus were compiled together with the repertoire data. In a later genetic analysis, genome-wide SNP genotypes for about 65% of the roughly 670 donors were used, and that subset was treated as a discovery cohort. Every discovery cohort repertoire had been produced on one sequencing platform. HLA typing included class I and class II loci at four-digit resolution. Typing coverage differed by locus: A, B, C, DRB1 and DQB1 were typed in about 629-640 donors, DQA1 in 522, DPA1 in 600 to 610, and DPB1 in about 450. Because of strong linkage in the cohort, five DR-DQ haplotypes were treated as single units for association and clustering. Among 398 genotyped donors of the cohort, an average of around 240,000 unique TCR beta nucleotide sequences were sequenced per donor, about a sixth of them non-productive. Overall study results and their limits: The cohort was sequenced for TCR beta chains only, and without alpha or paired-chain data the features that could be detected were limited. V-gene and J-gene trimming of TCR beta chains was associated with a missense DCLRE1C variant in a later genetic analysis, and the association was replicated in an independent cohort. Compared with the 666-donor mean, donors in an Asian-associated ancestry cluster had fewer N-insertions in productive TCRs, according to a later genetic analysis. A cluster of highly shared sequence variants was judged likely to represent a technical artifact of the sequencing pipeline. HLA typing was unavailable for some donors at each locus, so association tests used only the typed subset. A later analysis found that HLA-associated TCR beta chains were more clonally expanded and had lower generation probabilities than equally common non-associated chains. Roughly uniform sequencing depth across donors was assumed in presence/absence analyses, although this assumption may not hold. Specific HLA alleles were associated with roughly 16,000 TCR beta sequences at a false discovery rate of 0.05 in a later analysis. Because counts were too low, approximately 18 rarely observed V segments, including chromosome 9 orphons, were excluded from the earlier analysis of 587 of the donors. For the cohort, immune exposure information was limited to CMV serostatus. Some IMGT-functional V segments, including TRBV6-2 and TRBV6-3, could not be distinguished by the 87-base-pair reads and were therefore excluded. Three of the identified cytomegalovirus-associated TCR beta chains were confirmed in vitro to be specific for cytomegalovirus antigens. In a later analysis, the rate of TCR association differed among HLA loci, with DRB1 alleles having the most associated TCRs and HLA-C alleles having the fewest. A later analysis found that most CMV-associated TCR beta chains appeared HLA-restricted, with HLA associations seemingly driven largely by CMV exposure. Most TCR sequences were observed very rarely across donors, whereas some public TCRs were present in many individuals. The classifier was reported to diagnose cytomegalovirus status with high specificity and sensitivity in both the original and validation cohorts. In an earlier analysis of fewer than 750 of the donors, most TCR beta V segments were observed in productive rearrangements about 90% or about 30% of the time, broadly matching IMGT annotations. In the study, some 160 TCR beta chains were listed as associated with cytomegalovirus. Correlated functional status among segregating V segments might be attributable to linkage disequilibrium, but an unknown experimental factor could not be ruled out. Strong co-occurrence of HLA alleles, especially DR and DQ, made assigning TCR associations to individual alleles difficult. In a later analysis, several top co-occurrence clusters were reported to appear linked to parvovirus B19, influenza, CMV and Epstein-Barr virus. The authors suggested that the approach could potentially be generalized to other disease states and immunological phenotypes. A further reported finding was that TCR beta sequences accurately predicted the HLA-A and HLA-B alleles for most subjects in the first cohort.

Receptor libraries were prepared by the immunoSEQ multiplex PCR assay. For the multiplex PCR, a mixture combining 60 forward primers for TCR Vbeta segments and 13 reverse primers for TCR Jbeta segments was used. The CDR3 region of rearranged TCR beta genes was amplified from genomic DNA by a multiplex PCR assay. The amplified TCR beta libraries were sequenced on the Illumina HiSeq System as 87-base-pair reads. In the paper's pipeline: A later analysis counted approximately 84 million unique TCR beta chains across the 666 repertoires, and some 11 million of these chains were shared by at least two donors. To remove PCR and sequencing errors, raw reads were error-corrected and collapsed into unique sequences using a nearest-neighbor algorithm that merged closely related sequences. Alignment of CDR3 sequences to IMGT reference sequences was used to assign V, D and J gene segments. For a sequence to be retained, at least a six-nucleotide match to both a V gene segment and a J gene segment was required. A rearrangement was called productive if the CDR3 had no stop codons and remained in frame with V and J, and every other rearrangement was called non-productive. CDR3 was defined by IMGT convention, running from the second conserved V-encoded cysteine to the conserved J-encoded phenylalanine. The earlier analysis of some 540 of the donors excluded any sequence lacking an unambiguous match to a single V gene segment. An earlier analysis of a few hundred of the donors called V segments functional above 56.7% productive rearrangements and segregating when the between-donor standard deviation exceeded 5%. A statistical classification framework was built for diagnosing cytomegalovirus status from the catalog of TCR beta chain sequences. In a later analysis, TCR nucleotide sequences were compared against IMGT/GENE-DB human TR gene sequences so that V and J genes could be assigned. In a later analysis, CDR3 sequences and most-parsimonious VDJ recombination scenarios were assigned using the TCRdist pipeline. In a later analysis, every TCR beta chain was defined by the combination of its CDR3 amino acid sequence and its V-gene family, and reads without a unique V-gene family were dropped. As a way to deal with suspected cross-contamination and a sequencing artifact, a later analysis dropped approximately 570 nucleotide sequences that were highly shared and had low generation probability. In a later analysis, a clonal expansion index was calculated for each public chain from normalized within-repertoire ranks of inferred template counts. In a later analysis, generation probabilities were computed with a VDJ recombination model fitted to out-of-frame rearrangements, and the resulting probabilities were checked against IGoR. In a later analysis, TCR-TCR, TCR-HLA and TCR-CMV co-occurrence was scored with hypergeometric tests, and a repertoire-size bias correction was applied to TCR pairs. A later analysis estimated false discovery rates by permuting HLA or CMV assignments 20 times. A later analysis grouped co-occurring TCRs with DBSCAN, adding TCRdist sequence similarity when clustering within HLA-allele-positive subsets. Co-occurrence clustering excluded repertoires with fewer than 30,000 or more than 120,000 public chains, plus five with anomalous nucleotide sharing. Here the immuneACCESS table is served through TCRdb, limited to in-frame sequences with V and J called. Missing clones are a known gap in these copies; in checked studies unresolved V genes cover under half, and the rest lacks a known reason. V, J and clone size are those of that table, while D and trimming were read from the DNA. In all, the sample holds 120,000 to 150,000 clones, and 84% of those were seen once. Of the sample, 2% to 2.5% falls within the top ten clones.

Measured from the cysteine to the phenylalanine, the CDR3 is 14 residues long. Left in the record is the CDR3 DNA by itself, 42 bases read in frame from the first base. V and J lose 6 bases and 6 bases, and a span of 17 bases separates them. The germline V gene provides CDR1 MDHEN and CDR2 SYDVKM. The cohort was made up of under 800 healthy bone marrow donors. Cohort members were all nominally healthy when sampled, although unrecorded immune exposures were likely present. The donor was CMV seronegative and belonged to the group of several hundred seronegative cohort members. Every donor gave a peripheral blood sample, and the peripheral blood mononuclear cells from that sample were used for TCR beta sequencing. The Qiagen DNeasy Blood Extraction Kit was used to extract genomic DNA from the blood cell samples.

Source material: PBMCs. In this chain, TRBV28 is recombined with TRBJ1-2; the D gene is possibly TRBD1, with 6 bases matching. The sequence derives from a boy aged 2 to 10 in good health and CMV-seronegative. The CDR3 protein: CASSRPQQGDGYTF. The DNA sequence follows: TGTGCCAGCAGCCGGCCTCAACAGGGAGATGGCTACACCTTC.